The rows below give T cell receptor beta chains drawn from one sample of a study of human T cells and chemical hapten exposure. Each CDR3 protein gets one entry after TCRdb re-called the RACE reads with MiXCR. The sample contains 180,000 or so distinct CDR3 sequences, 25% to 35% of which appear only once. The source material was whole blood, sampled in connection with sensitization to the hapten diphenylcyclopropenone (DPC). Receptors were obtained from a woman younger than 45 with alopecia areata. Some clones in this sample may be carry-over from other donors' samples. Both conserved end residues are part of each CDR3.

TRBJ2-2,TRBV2,CASSFPGLANTGELFF
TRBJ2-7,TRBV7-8,CASSWDTGYEQYF
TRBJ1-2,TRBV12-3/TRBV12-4,CASSVGSRGPTTGYTF
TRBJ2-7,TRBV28,CASSSLIETPYEQYF
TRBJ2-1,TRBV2,CASSLSGRADNEQFF
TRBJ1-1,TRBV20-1,CSASGQGVEAFF
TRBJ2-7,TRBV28,CASSLSGGPSYEQYF
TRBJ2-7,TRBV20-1,CSAAPGVAYEQYF
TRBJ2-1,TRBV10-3,CAISGTSGSSYNEQFF
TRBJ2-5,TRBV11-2,CASSLEQSDAQYF
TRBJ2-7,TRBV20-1,CSAREGTGPYEQYF
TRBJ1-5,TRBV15,CATSRYNQPQHF
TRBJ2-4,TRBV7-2,CASKELAKNIQYF
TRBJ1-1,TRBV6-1,CASSRDTAAEAFF
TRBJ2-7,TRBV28,CASSWNTGTGSYEQYF
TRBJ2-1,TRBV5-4,CASSPRQVGDEQFF
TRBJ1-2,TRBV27,CASRLNRGLDYGYTF
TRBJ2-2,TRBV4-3,CASSQVGPGDTGELFF
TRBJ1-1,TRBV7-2,CAARADLMNTEAFF
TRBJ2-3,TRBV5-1,CASSRPGADTQYF
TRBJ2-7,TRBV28,CASGPPYYEQYF
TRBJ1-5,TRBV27,CASSPSLGQGNQPQHF
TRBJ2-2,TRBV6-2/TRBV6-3,CASNPRGGGRNTGELFF
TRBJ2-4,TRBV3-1,CASSQDRTAKNIQYF
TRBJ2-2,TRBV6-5,CASSSGFTGELFF
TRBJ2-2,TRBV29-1,CSVGRQQNTGELFF
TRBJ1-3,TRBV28,CASSRSGGQGASGNTIYF
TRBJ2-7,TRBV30,CAWNFRIGQGYEQYF
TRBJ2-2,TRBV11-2,CASSWGLRPGELFF
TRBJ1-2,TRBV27,CASSRSTLPYGYTF
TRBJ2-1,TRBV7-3,CASSSYPNNNEQFF
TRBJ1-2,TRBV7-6,CASSFGGLVSYGYTF
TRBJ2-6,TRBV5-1,CASSGYRGGTSGANVLTF
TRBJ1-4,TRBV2,CASSELLGTNEKLFF
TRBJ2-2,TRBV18,CASSPRTQTGGELFF
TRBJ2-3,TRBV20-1,CSARDPPGPTDTQYF
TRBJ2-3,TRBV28,CASSRGGSTTDTQYF
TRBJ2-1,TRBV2,CASTRGSYNEQFF
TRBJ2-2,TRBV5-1,CASSLIGLATNTGELFF
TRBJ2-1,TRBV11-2,CASSLQLATGVEQFF
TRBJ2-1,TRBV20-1,CSANSGTMASGEQFF
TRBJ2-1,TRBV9,CASSHGLAGVRDEQFF
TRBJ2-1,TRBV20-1,CSARRPTGRGDEQFF
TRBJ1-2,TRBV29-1,CSATIDQYYGYTF
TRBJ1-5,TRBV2,CASSEARTGGQPQHF
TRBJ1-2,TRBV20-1,CSATGSDTNYGYTF
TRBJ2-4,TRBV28,CASSPPAKNIQYF
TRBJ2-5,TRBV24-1,CATSDRGNREGVGTQYF
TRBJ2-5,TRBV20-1,CSARDGGQETQYF